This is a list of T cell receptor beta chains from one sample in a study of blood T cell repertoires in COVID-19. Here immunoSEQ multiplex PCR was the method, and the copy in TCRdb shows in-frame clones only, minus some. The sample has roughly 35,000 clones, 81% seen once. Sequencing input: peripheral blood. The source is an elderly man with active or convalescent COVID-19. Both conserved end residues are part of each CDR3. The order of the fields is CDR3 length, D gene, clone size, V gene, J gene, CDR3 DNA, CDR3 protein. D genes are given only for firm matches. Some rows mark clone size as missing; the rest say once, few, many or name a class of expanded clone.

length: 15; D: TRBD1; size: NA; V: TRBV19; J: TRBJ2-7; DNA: TGTGCCAGTAGTATGTCCCGACAGGGAACCTACGAGCAGTACTTC; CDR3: CASSMSRQGTYEQYF
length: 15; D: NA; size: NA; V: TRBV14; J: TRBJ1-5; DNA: TGTGCCAGCAGCCAAGGGTCAGGGGGCAATCAGCCCCAGCATTTT; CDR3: CASSQGSGGNQPQHF
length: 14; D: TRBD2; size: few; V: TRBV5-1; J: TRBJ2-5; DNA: TGCGCCAGCAGCAATAGCGGGCTCCAAGAGACCCAGTACTTC; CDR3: CASSNSGLQETQYF
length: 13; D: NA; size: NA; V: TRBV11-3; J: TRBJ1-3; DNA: TGTGCCAGCAGCTTAGAACCCGGGAACACCATATATTTT; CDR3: CASSLEPGNTIYF
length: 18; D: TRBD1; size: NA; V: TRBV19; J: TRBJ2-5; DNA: TGTGCCAGTAGTACCCGAGACGCCGGGACAGGGGGCGTAGAGACCCAGTACTTC; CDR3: CASSTRDAGTGGVETQYF
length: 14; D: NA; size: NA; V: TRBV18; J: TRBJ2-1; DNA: TGTGCCAGCTCACCCCGCCCGGACAACAATGAGCAGTTCTTC; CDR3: CASSPRPDNNEQFF
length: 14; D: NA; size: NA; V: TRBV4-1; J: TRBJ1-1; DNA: TGCGCCAGCAGCCGACGGGAAAAGAGCACTGAAGCTTTCTTT; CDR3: CASSRREKSTEAFF
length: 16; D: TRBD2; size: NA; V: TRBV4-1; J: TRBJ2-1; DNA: TGCGCCAGCAGCCAAGATTTCACTAGCGGGTACAATGAGCAGTTCTTC; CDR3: CASSQDFTSGYNEQFF
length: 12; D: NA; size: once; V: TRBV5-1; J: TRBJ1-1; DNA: TGCGCCAGCAGCTTGGCTGGGGGCGATGCTTTCTTT; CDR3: CASSLAGGDAFF
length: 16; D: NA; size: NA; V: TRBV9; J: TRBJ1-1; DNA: TGTGCCAGCAGCGTAGCCGGCACAGGGCCCCTCGCGGAAGCTTTCTTT; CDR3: CASSVAGTGPLAEAFF
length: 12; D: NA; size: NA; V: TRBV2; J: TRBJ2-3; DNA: TGTGCCAGCAAGCGGCTCACAGATACGCAGTATTTT; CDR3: CASKRLTDTQYF
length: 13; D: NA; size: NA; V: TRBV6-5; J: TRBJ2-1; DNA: TGTGCCAGCAATCGAAGAGGGATGAATGAGCAGTTCTTC; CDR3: CASNRRGMNEQFF
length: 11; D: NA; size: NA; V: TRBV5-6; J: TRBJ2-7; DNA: TGTGCCAGCGGCCGGAGGGACGAGCAGTACTTC; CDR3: CASGRRDEQYF
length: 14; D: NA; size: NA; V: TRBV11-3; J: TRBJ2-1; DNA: TGTGCCAGCAGCCCTAGACTGGCAGACAATGAGCAGTTCTTC; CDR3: CASSPRLADNEQFF
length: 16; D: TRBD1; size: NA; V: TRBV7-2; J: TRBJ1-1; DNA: TGTGCCAGCAGCCTAACCGGGACAGGGGGAAACACTGAAGCTTTCTTT; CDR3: CASSLTGTGGNTEAFF
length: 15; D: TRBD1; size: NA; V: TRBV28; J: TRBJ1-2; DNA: TGTGCCAGCAGGACCTATCCCGGGACAGGGATAGACTACACCTTC; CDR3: CASRTYPGTGIDYTF
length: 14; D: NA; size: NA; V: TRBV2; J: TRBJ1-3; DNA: TGTGCCAGCAGATCCAGGGGATCTGGAAACACCATATATTTT; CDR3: CASRSRGSGNTIYF
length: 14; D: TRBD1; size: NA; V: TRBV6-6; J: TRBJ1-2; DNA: TGTGCCAGCAGTTATGGCAGGGGGCTGTATGGCTACACCTTC; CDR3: CASSYGRGLYGYTF
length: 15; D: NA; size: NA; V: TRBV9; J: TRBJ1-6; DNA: TGTGCCAGCAGCGTAGTCAGCGATTGGGATTCACCCCTCCACTTT; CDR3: CASSVVSDWDSPLHF
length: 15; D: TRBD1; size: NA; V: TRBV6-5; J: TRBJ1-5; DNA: TGTGCCAGCAGTCAGGGACAGGGACTTGTTCAGCCCCAGCATTTT; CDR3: CASSQGQGLVQPQHF
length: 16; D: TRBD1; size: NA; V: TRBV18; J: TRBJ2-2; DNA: TGTGCCAGCTCATCCCAGACAGGGGCCTACACCGGGGAGCTGTTTTTT; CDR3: CASSSQTGAYTGELFF
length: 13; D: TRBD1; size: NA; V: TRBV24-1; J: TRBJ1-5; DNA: TGTGACAGATGGACAGGGGTACTTCAGCCCCAGCATTTT; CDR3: CDRWTGVLQPQHF
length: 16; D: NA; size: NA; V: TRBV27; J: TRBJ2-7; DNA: TGTGCCAGCAGTTTATCTACTAGCCAAGCCCTTTACGAGCAGTACTTC; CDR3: CASSLSTSQALYEQYF
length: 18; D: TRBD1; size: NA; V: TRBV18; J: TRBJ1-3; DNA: TGTGCCAGCTCACCTTGGTTTGGGACAGCGCGCTCTGGAAACACCATATATTTT; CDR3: CASSPWFGTARSGNTIYF
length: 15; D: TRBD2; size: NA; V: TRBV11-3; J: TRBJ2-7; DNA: TGTGCCAGCAGCTTAAGGCTAGCGGTCTCCTACGAGCAGTACTTC; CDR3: CASSLRLAVSYEQYF
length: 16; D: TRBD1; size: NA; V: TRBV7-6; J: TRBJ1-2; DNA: TGTGCCAGCAGCCCCGGGACAGGGGGCACAACCTATGGCTACACCTTC; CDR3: CASSPGTGGTTYGYTF
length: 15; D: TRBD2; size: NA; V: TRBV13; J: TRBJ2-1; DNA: TGTGCCAGCAGCTTAGGGCGGGAGGGACGGCATGAGCAGTTCTTC; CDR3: CASSLGREGRHEQFF
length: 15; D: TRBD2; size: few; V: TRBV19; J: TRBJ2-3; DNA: TGTGCCAGTAGTGATAGCGGGGGGGCCACAGATACGCAGTATTTT; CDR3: CASSDSGGATDTQYF
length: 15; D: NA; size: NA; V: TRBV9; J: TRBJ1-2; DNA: TGTGCCAGCAGCCCCCACCCAGGGAAAAACGATGGCTACACCTTC; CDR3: CASSPHPGKNDGYTF
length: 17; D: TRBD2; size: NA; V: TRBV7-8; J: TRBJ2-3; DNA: TGTGCCAGCAGCTCTCGGGGGGGTCGATCCGGCACAGATACGCAGTATTTT; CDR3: CASSSRGGRSGTDTQYF
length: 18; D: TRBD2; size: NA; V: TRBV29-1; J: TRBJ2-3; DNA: TGCAGCGTCCCGGGCGAGCGGGGGGGTACCGGTTCAAGGGTTACGCAGTATTTT; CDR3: CSVPGERGGTGSRVTQYF
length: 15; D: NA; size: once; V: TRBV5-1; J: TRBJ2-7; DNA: TGCGCCAGCAGCTTGGCCGCTGGGGGGACCTACGAGCAGTACTTC; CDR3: CASSLAAGGTYEQYF
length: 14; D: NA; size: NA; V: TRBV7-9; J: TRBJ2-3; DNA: TGTGCCAGCAGCTTAGACAGAAACACAGATACGCAGTATTTT; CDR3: CASSLDRNTDTQYF
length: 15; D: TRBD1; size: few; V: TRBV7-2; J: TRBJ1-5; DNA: TGTGCCAGCAGCTTAGGCGGGACAGATTATCAGCCCCAGCATTTT; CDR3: CASSLGGTDYQPQHF
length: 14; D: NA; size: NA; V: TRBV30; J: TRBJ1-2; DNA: TGTGCCTGGAGTGTTCAAATACCACCGGATGGCTACACCTTC; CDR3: CAWSVQIPPDGYTF
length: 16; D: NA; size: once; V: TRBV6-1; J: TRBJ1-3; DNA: TGTGCCAGCAGTGAAAAGGGGGTAGGCTCTGGAAACACCATATATTTT; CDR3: CASSEKGVGSGNTIYF
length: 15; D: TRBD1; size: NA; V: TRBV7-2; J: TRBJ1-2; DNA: TGTGCCAGCAGCGTCGCCCGGGACAGGGGTTACGGCTACACCTTC; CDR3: CASSVARDRGYGYTF
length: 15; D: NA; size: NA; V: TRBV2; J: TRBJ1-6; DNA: TGTGCCAGCAGTGAATTGGGAGGGGAGGGTTCACCCCTCCACTTT; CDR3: CASSELGGEGSPLHF
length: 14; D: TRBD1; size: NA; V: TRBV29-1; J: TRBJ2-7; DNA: TGCAGCGTGAAACAGGGGACGGTCTCCTACGAGCAGTACTTC; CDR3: CSVKQGTVSYEQYF
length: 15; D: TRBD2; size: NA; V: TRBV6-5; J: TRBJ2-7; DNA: TGTGCCAGCAGAGGACTAGCGGGGGGGCTTCACGAGCAGTACTTC; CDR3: CASRGLAGGLHEQYF
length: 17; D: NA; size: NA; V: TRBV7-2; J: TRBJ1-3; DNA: TGTGCCAGCAGCTCAGGTGCAGGGTCCACCTCTGGAAACACCATATATTTT; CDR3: CASSSGAGSTSGNTIYF
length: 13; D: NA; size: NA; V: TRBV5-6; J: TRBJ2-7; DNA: TGTGCCAGCAGCCCTACAGGTCGCTACGAGCAGTACTTC; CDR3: CASSPTGRYEQYF
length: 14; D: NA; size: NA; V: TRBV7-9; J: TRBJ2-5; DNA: TGTGCCAGCAGCTTAGCGGCGGGGCAAGAGACCCAGTACTTC; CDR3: CASSLAAGQETQYF
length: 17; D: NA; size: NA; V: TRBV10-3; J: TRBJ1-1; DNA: TGTGCCATCAGTGAGTCAACCCCGCGGACTCTCAACACTGAAGCTTTCTTT; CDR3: CAISESTPRTLNTEAFF
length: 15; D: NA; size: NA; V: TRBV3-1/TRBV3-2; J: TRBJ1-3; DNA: TGTGCCAGCAGCCAAGTAGCACCCTCTGGAAACACCATATATTTT; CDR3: CASSQVAPSGNTIYF
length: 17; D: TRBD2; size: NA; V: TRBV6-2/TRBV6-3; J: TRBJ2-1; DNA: TGTGCCAGCAGTCAACGCCGGGGAGCGGGATACTACAATGAGCAGTTCTTC; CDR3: CASSQRRGAGYYNEQFF
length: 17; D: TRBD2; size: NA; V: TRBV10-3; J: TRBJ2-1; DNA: TGTGCCATCAGTGAGTCGACGGGCGGGAGTCTTCCCAATGAGCAGTTCTTC; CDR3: CAISESTGGSLPNEQFF
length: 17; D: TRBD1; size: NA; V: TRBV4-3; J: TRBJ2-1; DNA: TGCGCCAGCAGCCGAGAACTCCCGGGACAGGGGGCTTATGAGCAGTTCTTC; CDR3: CASSRELPGQGAYEQFF
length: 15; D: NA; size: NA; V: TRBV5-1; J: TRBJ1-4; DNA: TGCGCCAGCAGCTTTGGGACATCGACTAATGAAAAACTGTTTTTT; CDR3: CASSFGTSTNEKLFF
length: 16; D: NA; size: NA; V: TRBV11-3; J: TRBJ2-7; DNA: TGTGCCAGCAGCCCTCTTGGTGGGACACTTCCCTACGAGCAGTACTTC; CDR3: CASSPLGGTLPYEQYF
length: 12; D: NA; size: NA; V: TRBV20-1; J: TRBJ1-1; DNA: TGCAGTGCTAGTCGGGAGAACACTGAAGCTTTCTTT; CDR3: CSASRENTEAFF
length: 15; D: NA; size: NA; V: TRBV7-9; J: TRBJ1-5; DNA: TGTGCCAGCAGCTCAAACAGCAATAGCAATCAGCCCCAGCATTTT; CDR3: CASSSNSNSNQPQHF
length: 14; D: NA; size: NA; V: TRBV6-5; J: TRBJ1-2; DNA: TGTGCCAGCAGTTCCTCGGGGCTGGGCTATGGCTACACCTTC; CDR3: CASSSSGLGYGYTF
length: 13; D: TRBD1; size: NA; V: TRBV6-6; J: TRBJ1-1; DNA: TGTGCCAGCGGTAACAGGGGGAACACTGAAGCTTTCTTT; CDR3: CASGNRGNTEAFF
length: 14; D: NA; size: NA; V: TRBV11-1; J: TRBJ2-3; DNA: TGTGCCAGCAGACCCTACCTAAGCACAGATACGCAGTATTTT; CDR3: CASRPYLSTDTQYF
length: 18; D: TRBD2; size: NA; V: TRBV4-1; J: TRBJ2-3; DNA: TGCGCCAGCAGCCAAGCTGAGGGTTCGGGAGGGCCGGTAGATACGCAGTATTTT; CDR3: CASSQAEGSGGPVDTQYF
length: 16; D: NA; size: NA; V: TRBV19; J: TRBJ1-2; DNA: TGTGCCAGTAGTATCGGAGGAGGGTTCGGATTCTATGGCTACACCTTC; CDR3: CASSIGGGFGFYGYTF
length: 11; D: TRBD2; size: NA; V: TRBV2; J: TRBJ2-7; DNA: TGTGCCAGCTGGCGGGGGAGCGAGCAGTACTTC; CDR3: CASWRGSEQYF
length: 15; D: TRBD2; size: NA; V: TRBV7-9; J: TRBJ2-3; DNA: TGTGCCAGCAGCTTATGGGGACTAGGGGCTGATACGCAGTATTTT; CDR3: CASSLWGLGADTQYF
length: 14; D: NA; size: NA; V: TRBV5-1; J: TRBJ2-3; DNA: TGCGCCAGCAGAGGCGGGACTAGCACAGATACGCAGTATTTT; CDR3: CASRGGTSTDTQYF